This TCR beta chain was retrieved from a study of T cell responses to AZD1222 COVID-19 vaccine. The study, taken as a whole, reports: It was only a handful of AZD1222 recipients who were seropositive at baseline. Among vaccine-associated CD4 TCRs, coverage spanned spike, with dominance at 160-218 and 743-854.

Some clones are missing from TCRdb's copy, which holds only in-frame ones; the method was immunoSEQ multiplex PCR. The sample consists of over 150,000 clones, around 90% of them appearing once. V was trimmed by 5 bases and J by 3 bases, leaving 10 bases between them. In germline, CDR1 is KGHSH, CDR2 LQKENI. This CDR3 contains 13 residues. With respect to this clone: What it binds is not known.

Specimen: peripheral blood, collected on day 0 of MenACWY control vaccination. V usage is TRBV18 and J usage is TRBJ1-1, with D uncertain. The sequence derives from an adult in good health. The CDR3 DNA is TGTGCCAGCTCAGGGATGGTAGACACTGAAGCTTTCTTT. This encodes CASSGMVDTEAFF.